A single sample gave rise to the 17 T cell receptor beta chains below, sequenced in a study of regulatory T cells in long-lasting Graves disease. Time point meaning: persistent/refractory GD, antithyroid drugs over 5 years with positive TRAb. There was RNA extracted from PBMCs, and the TCR library was made from it. In building TCR beta libraries, iRepertoire HTBI primers were used together with Arm-PCR of CDR3 regions. One entry per CDR3 protein results from TCRdb running MiXCR on the multiplex PCR reads. The sample lists some 430,000 distinct CDR3 sequences; approximately 21% were seen once. The material sequenced was peripheral blood mononuclear cells (PBMCs), taken when the disease was refractory, from a patient treated with antithyroid drugs. The origin of the receptors is a female donor with Graves disease.

This clonotype was counted between two and nine times. The genes are TRBV7-9 and TRBJ1-1, with a weak D call TRBD1 (5 bases). Trimming took off 3 bases at V and 7 bases at J, with 15 bases between the two ends. This CDR3 has 14 amino acids. Germline CDR1 SEHNR, CDR2 FQNEAQ (reference sequence). CDR3 sequence reads: CASSLTGGYIEAFF. DNA for the CDR3: TGTGCCAGCAGCTTGACCGGGGGATATATTGAAGCTTTCTTT.

In the case of this clonotype: Just one base apart from a much larger clone, this may be a read error. The chain links TRBV7-7 to TRBJ2-2, with D possibly being TRBD2 (5 bases). This CDR3 comprises 13 residues. Germline CDR1 reads SSHAT; CDR2 reads FNYEAQ (reference sequence). For the CDR3, the DNA is TGTGCTAGCAGCTTATTGGAGACCGGGGAGCCGTTTTTT. It encodes CASSLLETGEPFF. The full variable domain, completed using reference TRBV7-7 and TRBJ2-2, is GAGVSQSPRYKVTKRGQDVTLRCDPISSHATLYWYQQALGQGPEFLTYFNYEAQPDKSGLPSDRFSAERPEGSISTLTIQRTEQRDSAMYRCASSLLETGEPFFGEGSRLTVL.

This chain connects TRBV20-1 to TRBJ2-7, with 13 bases fitting TRBD2. Per the germline V gene, CDR1 is DFQATT and CDR2 is SNEGSKA (reference sequence). J was trimmed by 2 bases and V by 4 bases; bases with no gene match: 8. The CDR3 extends over 16 amino acids. The CDR3 protein is CSAIVGTSGIPYEQYF. DNA for the CDR3: TGCAGTGCTATAGTCGGGACTAGCGGGATACCCTACGAGCAGTACTTC.

At least ten counts were recorded for this clonotype. This chain's CDR3 is CASSLDRVQPQHF. DNA for the CDR3: TGTGCCAGCAGTTTGGACAGGGTTCAGCCCCAGCATTTT. The chain has TRBV6-5 and TRBJ1-5, with 8 bases identical to TRBD1. Germline values: CDR1 MNHEY, CDR2 SVGAGI. The CDR3 has 13 residues. J was trimmed by 6 bases and V by 4 bases; bases with no gene match: 2.

A few counts support this clonotype. Here the CDR3 DNA reads TGCAGTGCTCCGGGGGATGGCTACACCTTC. Protein: CSAPGDGYTF. The rearrangement uses TRBV20-1 and TRBJ1-2, with D possibly matching TRBD1 (5 bases). CDR3 length equals 10 residues. CDR1 and CDR2 (germline): DFQATT, SNEGSKA (reference sequence). V shed 5 bases and J shed 6 bases, with 7 bases lying between them.

This clonotype was found many times. CDR3 DNA: TGTGCCAGCAGCCCATGGACAGGGATGACCTACGAGCAGTACTTC. It translates to CASSPWTGMTYEQYF. The J gene is TRBJ2-7, the V gene TRBV7-9; 8 bases match TRBD1. With V trimmed by 5 bases and J by 2 bases, 8 bases remained unmatched. Germline loops: CDR1 SEHNR, CDR2 FQNEAQ (reference sequence). The CDR3 loop spans 15 amino acids.

This clonotype has more than one count but fewer than ten. An end of the junction does not agree with germline; a read error may underlie this. The rearrangement uses TRBV28 and TRBJ2-7; unclear D gene. The germline V gene has CDR1 MDHEN and CDR2 SYDVKM. CDR3 length: 11 residues. As DNA, the CDR3 is TGTGCCAGCAGTTTGACCCTCGAGCAGTGCTTC. It yields the protein CASSLTLEQCF.

The rearrangement joins TRBV29-1 to TRBJ2-6; perhaps TRBD2 as D (6 bases). Germline V gene sequence: CDR1 SQVTM, CDR2 ANQGSEA. With 4 bases removed from V and 3 bases from J, the gap between germline ends came to 10 bases. The CDR3 consists of 14 residues. This CDR3 reads CSVGEAHGANVLTF. The DNA of the CDR3 is TGCAGCGTTGGGGAGGCTCATGGGGCCAACGTCCTGACTTTC.

V and J are TRBV20-1 and TRBJ1-6, with unresolved D. The CDR3 contains 18 residues. Trimming cost V 0 bases and J 7 bases, with 22 bases left between them. Germline V gene sequence: CDR1 DFQATT, CDR2 SNEGSKA (reference sequence). The CDR3 DNA reads as TGCAGTGCTAGAGACGCGCTTAAGCGGCGGGTGGAGAATTCACCCCTCCACTTT. This translates into CSARDALKRRVENSPLHF.

This clonotype came up a few times. V gene TRBV30 combines with J gene TRBJ1-1, with TRBD1 as a possible D gene (6 bases). V dropped 2 bases and J dropped 1 base, with 8 bases sitting between them. CDR1 and CDR2 from the germline V gene are GTSNPN and SVGIG (reference sequence). The CDR3 contains 13 residues. CDR3 nucleotide sequence: TGTGCCTGGAGTTCACAGGGGAACACTGAAGCTTTCTTT. This encodes CAWSSQGNTEAFF.

This clonotype was seen at least ten times. The chain is built from TRBV12-3 or TRBV12-4 and TRBJ1-2; the D is unclear. The CDR3 is 12 residues long. Trimming took off 7 bases at V and 4 bases at J, with 10 bases between the two ends. The CDR3: CASMAVAYGYTF. CDR3 DNA: TGTGCCAGCATGGCAGTCGCCTATGGCTACACCTTC.

This clonotype was counted many times. The CDR3 is CASNPTGEDYGYTF. The CDR3 nucleotides are TGTGCCAGTAACCCGACAGGGGAGGACTATGGCTACACCTTC. The chain employs TRBV19 and TRBJ1-2; 8 bases line up with TRBD1. In germline, CDR1 is LNHDA, CDR2 SQIVND (reference sequence). The CDR3 consists of 14 residues. V was clipped by 7 bases and J by 3 bases; unmatched bases: 7.

The table lists this clonotype with many counts. The chain has TRBV24-1 and TRBJ2-5; 11 positions match TRBD1. Trimming cost V 4 bases and J 1 base; bases outside gene matches: 10. The CDR3 runs to 18 residues. Germline CDR1 KGHDR, CDR2 SFDVKD. Written as DNA, the CDR3 is TGTGCCACCAGTGAATGGGGACAGGGGGTACCCATCCAAGAGACCCAGTACTTC. This codes for CATSEWGQGVPIQETQYF.

The rearrangement uses TRBV5-1 and TRBJ1-1, with 8 bases fitting TRBD1. This CDR3 has 15 amino acids. J lost 1 base, V lost 3 bases, and 5 bases had no gene match. CDR1 SGHRS and CDR2 YFSETQ come from the germline V gene. In nucleotides, the CDR3 is TGCGCCAGCAGCTCGTGGACAGGGTCGAACACTGAAGCTTTCTTT. The encoded protein is CASSSWTGSNTEAFF. Filled out from reference TRBV5-1 and TRBJ1-1, the complete variable domain reads KAGVTQTPRYLIKTRGQQVTLSCSPISGHRSVSWYQQTPGQGLQFLFEYFSETQRNKGNFPGRFSGRQFSNSRSEMNVSTLELGDSALYLCASSSWTGSNTEAFFGQGTRLTVV.

This chain connects TRBV4-1 to TRBJ2-1; the D is unclear. V lost 0 bases, J lost 3 bases, and 6 bases lay in between. CDR3 length: 14 amino acids. CDR1 and CDR2 (germline): MGHRA, YSYEKL. The CDR3 region is CASSQEGNYNEQFF. CDR3 in DNA: TGCGCCAGCAGCCAAGAGGGCAACTACAATGAGCAGTTCTTC.

The CDR3, as DNA: TGTGCCAGCAGTTACGGACAGGGGATTGACGAGCAGTACTTC. Residues: CASSYGQGIDEQYF. The J gene is TRBJ2-7, the V gene TRBV5-6; 9 positions agree with TRBD1. CDR3 size: 14 residues. Germline CDR1 SGHDT, CDR2 YYEEEE. V lost 5 bases, J lost 5 bases, and 8 bases stayed unmatched.

Comment on this clonotype: A far larger clone is just one base off, so this is likely a read error. This chain joins TRBV6-2 or TRBV6-3 and TRBJ2-7; D possibly uses TRBD1 or TRBD2 (6 bases each). The CDR3 is made up of 13 amino acids. From germline, CDR1 is MNHEY and CDR2 SVGEGT. The V end was cut by 7 bases, the J end by 9 bases, with 19 bases between. CDR3 in DNA: TGTGCCAGCACCACGACAGGCGGGGACGGGCAGTACTTC. This encodes CASTTTGGDGQYF.